These 3 T cell receptor beta chains share one sample of origin, sequenced in a study of graft-versus-host responses after intestinal transplantation. Assay used: immunoSEQ multiplex PCR; TCRdb lists only in-frame clones, some missing. The sample lists roughly 28,000 clones; 93% were seen once. Specimen: PBMCs, collected around 70 days after intestinal transplant. The source of these receptors is a human patient who received an intestinal transplant, so some T cells may come from the graft donor.

The chain is built from TRBV29-1 and TRBJ2-7; D gene ambiguous. Trimming left V 1 base short and J 4 bases short, with 5 bases between. The germline CDR1 and CDR2 sequences are SQVTM and ANQGSEA. This CDR3 has 11 residues. The CDR3 nucleotides read TGCAGCGTTGAAGGCGGATACGAGCAGTACTTC. Amino acids: CSVEGGYEQYF.

The chain has TRBV5-1 and TRBJ2-1, with TRBD2 identical over 16 bases. The CDR3 contains 16 residues. The ends lost 2 bases at V and 10 bases at J; junction bases unmatched: 6. Germline V gene data show CDR1 as SGHRS and CDR2 as YFSETQ. CDR3 DNA: TGCGCCAGCAGCTTTACTACGGGACTAGCGGGAGGGGAGCAGTTCTTC. Its translation is CASSFTTGLAGGEQFF. Drawing the rest from reference TRBV5-1 and TRBJ2-1, the complete variable domain is KAGVTQTPRYLIKTRGQQVTLSCSPISGHRSVSWYQQTPGQGLQFLFEYFSETQRNKGNFPGRFSGRQFSNSRSEMNVSTLELGDSALYLCASSFTTGLAGGEQFFGPGTRLTVL.

The V gene is TRBV18, the J gene TRBJ2-3; 7 bases agree with TRBD2. This CDR3 is built from 15 residues. With 2 bases clipped from V and 4 bases from J, the junction kept 6 bases outside the gene matches. Germline V CDR1 and CDR2: KGHSH, LQKENI. CDR3 residues: CASSPGQGGADTQYF. The CDR3 DNA reads TGTGCCAGCTCACCAGGCCAGGGAGGGGCAGATACGCAGTATTTT.